This T cell receptor beta chain was recovered during a study of OX40 agonist ivuxolimab in advanced cancers. Some background on the complete study: The costimulatory receptor OX40 (CD134) was targeted by ivuxolimab, a fully human IgG2 agonistic monoclonal antibody. The point of sequencing TCRbeta in the periphery was to test whether ivuxolimab changed TCR sequence diversity and drove clonal T-cell expansion. Partial responses occurred in three dose-escalation patients, of whom one had hepatocellular carcinoma and two had cutaneous melanoma. Intravenous ivuxolimab was administered to patients every 2 weeks at six dose levels: 0.01, 0.1, 0.3, 1.5, 3 and 10 mg/kg. The paper reports the monotherapy dose-escalation portion (N of about 50 patients) of the phase I ivuxolimab trial. Patients were allowed to have had prior anti-PD-1, anti-PD-L1 or anti-CTLA-4 therapy, and 40% of the dose-escalation patients had been treated with checkpoint inhibitors. In the dose-escalation cohort, approximately 80% of patients were male, and the mean age was roughly 60 years with a range of roughly 23 to 79. Among the roughly 52 dose-escalation patients, about 20 had hepatocellular carcinoma, approximately 15 melanoma, 9 renal cell carcinoma and 9 head and neck cancer. What the work shows at the level of the full study, not this receptor alone: Antigen specificity was not determined for the clonally expanded peripheral T cells. At doses of 0.1 to 3.0 mg/kg, clonal expansion of both CD4+ and CD8+ blood T cells was observed from baseline to week 6. Low levels of normalized T-cell clonal expansion were also shown by some nonresponding patients. In the 0.1-3.0 mg/kg groups, partial responders had among the lowest normalized peripheral clonal expansion, particularly in CD8+ T cells. After ivuxolimab, CD8+ T cells had more expanded clones than CD4+ T cells on average.

Concerning this clone: Its antigen specificity is not known. The sample holds no much larger clone one base away, and base qualities are not on file.

The trial excluded patients who had a history of autoimmune disease or who were on systemic immunosuppression. Peripheral blood for TCR sequencing was collected from all dose cohorts at baseline, on cycle 4 day 1, and on cycle 7 day 1. Samples were obtained from an open-label, multicenter, first-in-human phase I dose-escalation trial of ivuxolimab. Adults with locally advanced or metastatic melanoma, renal cell carcinoma, hepatocellular carcinoma or head and neck squamous cell carcinoma were enrolled in the trial. Before TCR sequencing, CD4+ and CD8+ T cells were separately sorted from peripheral blood. The cysteine opens and the phenylalanine closes a CDR3 of 12 amino acids. Solely the CDR3 DNA is kept, with 36 bases framed from the first base. The germline ends are 7 bases apart after V is trimmed by 0 bases and J by 5 bases. The germline V gene (reference sequence) specifies GTSNPN as CDR1 and SVGIG as CDR2.

To sequence the TCRbeta CDR3 region, genomic DNA was isolated from the sorted cells. The immunoSEQ Assay was used to sequence the TCRbeta CDR3 regions. What TCRdb holds here is the immuneACCESS table cut down to in-frame rearrangements. Part of the clones is not present; checked against another copy, under half of the missing clones reflect an unresolved V gene, and the others are unexplained. Recorded for this sample are 35,000 to 55,000 clones; roughly 89% of them occurred a single time. The ten top clones hold around 14% of the sample. The clonotype comes from an adult with an advanced solid tumor such as melanoma, head and neck, liver or kidney cancer. The sequence joins TRBV30 to TRBJ2-5; a tentative D call is TRBD2 (6 bases match). Source: CD4+ or CD8+ T cells sorted from blood, taken in a trial of the OX40 agonist ivuxolimab. The DNA is TGTGCCTGGAGTGTAAGCGGGGAGACCCAGTACTTC. This yields the protein CAWSVSGETQYF.